The T cell receptor beta chain described here comes from a study of T cells in women clearing cervical HPV infection. As for this clone: The read terminates 3 residues ahead of where the CDR3 ends, so the germline J gene completes it.

Germline CDR1 is SEHNR and CDR2 is FQNEAQ (reference sequence). The CDR3 has 13 amino acids. Trimming took off 8 bases at V and 7 bases at J, with 12 bases between the two ends. Using immunoSEQ multiplex PCR, the repertoire was profiled, and TCRdb retains in-frame clones only, with some absent. The sample's table shows about 30,000 clones. The rearrangement links TRBV7-9 to TRBJ1-6; maybe TRBD1 (5 bases). The sequencing sample was made of blood buffy coat. The TCR sequence derives from a woman aged 18 to 69 with a cervical HPV16 infection that either progressed to CIN3+ or cleared (not recorded which). The covered CDR3 bases are TGTGCCAGCGGCGGGGGGGTGAATTCACCC. This encodes CASGGGVNSP. The whole CDR3 region reads CASGGGVNSPLHF.